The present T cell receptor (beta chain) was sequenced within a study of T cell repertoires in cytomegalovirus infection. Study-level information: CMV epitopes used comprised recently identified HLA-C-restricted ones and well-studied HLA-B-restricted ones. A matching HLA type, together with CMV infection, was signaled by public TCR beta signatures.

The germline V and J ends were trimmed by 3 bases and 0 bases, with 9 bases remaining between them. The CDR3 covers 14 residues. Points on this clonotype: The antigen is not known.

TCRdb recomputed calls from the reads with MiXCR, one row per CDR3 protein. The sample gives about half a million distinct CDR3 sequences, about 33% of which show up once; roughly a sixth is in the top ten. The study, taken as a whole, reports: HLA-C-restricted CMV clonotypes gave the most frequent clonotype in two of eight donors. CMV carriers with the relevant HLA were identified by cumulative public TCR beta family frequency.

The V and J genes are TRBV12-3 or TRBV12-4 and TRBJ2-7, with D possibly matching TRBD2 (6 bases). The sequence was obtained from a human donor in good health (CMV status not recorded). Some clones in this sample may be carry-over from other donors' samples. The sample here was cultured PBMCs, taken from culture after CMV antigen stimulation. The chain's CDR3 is CASSFAGNSYEQYF. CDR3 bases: TGTGCCAGCAGTTTCGCGGGAAACTCCTACGAGCAGTACTTC.